Many counts were recorded for the clone carrying this T cell receptor (beta chain). Combining iRepertoire HTBI primers with Arm-PCR of CDR3 regions, the authors built TCR beta libraries. MiXCR, applied by TCRdb to the multiplex PCR reads, yields one record per CDR3 protein. The table has roughly 350,000 distinct CDR3 sequences, under 20% seen once. The sample is drawn from a study of regulatory T cells in long-lasting Graves disease. With 3 bases removed from V and 4 bases from J, the gap between germline ends came to 13 bases. Germline V gene sequence: CDR1 KGHSH, CDR2 LQKENI. This CDR3 region has 14 residues. This sample's time point: newly diagnosed GD, antithyroid drugs for less than 3 months. There was RNA extracted from PBMCs, and the TCR library was made from it. Diagnoses of Graves' disease were made by American Thyroid Association guidelines. This sample also belongs to another study, concerning T cells in Graves' hyperthyroidism and ophthalmopathy. This second study says: Graves' hyperthyroidism was deemed stable absent ophthalmopathy progression within 18 months. A 13 V-J model separated ophthalmopathy from stable hyperthyroidism.

This specimen was peripheral blood mononuclear cells (PBMCs), taken at new diagnosis, from a patient treated with antithyroid drugs. The TCR comes from a woman younger than 35 with Graves disease. The V gene is TRBV18, the J gene TRBJ2-7, with unresolved D. CDR3 in DNA: TGTGCCAGCTCACCGACGACATACAATTACGAGCAGTACTTC. Translated: CASSPTTYNYEQYF. Full variable domain (missing parts from reference TRBV18 and TRBJ2-7): NAGVMQNPRHLVRRRGQEARLRCSPMKGHSHVYWYRQLPEEGLKFMVYLQKENIIDESGMPKERFSAEFPKEGPSILRIQQVVRGDSAAYFCASSPTTYNYEQYFGPGTRLTVT.